The 27 T cell receptor beta chains listed next were all sequenced from one sample in a study of T cells in Graves' hyperthyroidism and ophthalmopathy. Amplification yielded TCR beta CDR3 regions, with RNA transcripts as the source. The HTBI primer set was used in a first-round RT-PCR of the TCR CDR3. TCRdb re-analysed the multiplex PCR reads in MiXCR, keeping a single row per CDR3 protein. Counted here are about 770,000 distinct CDR3 sequences, over 15% occurring once; the ten biggest clones make up over 15%. The sequenced sample consisted of blood. The receptors were gathered from a woman aged 50 to 60 with Graves' hyperthyroidism that later progressed to Graves' ophthalmopathy.

This clonotype appeared a few times. V and J are TRBV9 and TRBJ1-2; 8 bases agree with TRBD1. Germline CDR1 reads SGDLS; CDR2 reads YYNGEE. The CDR3 contains 15 residues. J was trimmed by 0 bases and V by 3 bases; bases with no gene match: 4. The CDR3 coding sequence is TGTGCCAGCAGCGGCCCGGACAGGGCTAACTATGGCTACACCTTC. This encodes CASSGPDRANYGYTF.

This clonotype came up many times. J is TRBJ2-7 and V is TRBV12-3 or TRBV12-4; 11 bases are a match to TRBD2. This CDR3 has 14 amino acids. With V trimmed by 2 bases and J by 6 bases, 3 bases remained unmatched. The CDR3 bases are TGTGCCAGCAGTTTACTAGCGGGGGGAGGCGAGCAGTACTTC. Translated, it gives CASSLLAGGGEQYF.

This clonotype was counted at least ten times. The rearrangement links TRBV11-2 to TRBJ2-3; D remains unclear. Germline V gene sequence: CDR1 SGHAT, CDR2 FQNNGV. V was pared by 9 bases and J by 2 bases, with 12 bases between. The CDR3 runs 13 residues. This CDR3 is CASSPTSTDTQYF. DNA of the CDR3: TGTGCCAGTAGCCCTACTTCCACAGATACGCAGTATTTT. Drawing the rest from reference TRBV11-2 and TRBJ2-3, the complete variable domain is EAGVAQSPRYKIIEKRQSVAFWCNPISGHATLYWYQQILGQGPKLLIQFQNNGVVDDSQLPKDRFSAERLKGVDSTLKIQPAKLEDSAVYLCASSPTSTDTQYFGPGTRLTVL.

The genes are TRBV15 and TRBJ2-1; D might be TRBD1 (7 bases). The V end lost 6 bases, the J end lost 7 bases, and 13 bases lay between the germline ends. The CDR3 loop spans 13 amino acids. The germline gives CDR1 LNHNV, CDR2 YYDKDF (reference sequence). The CDR3 nucleotides read TGTGCCACCAGGTTCAGGGGGAGGAATGAGCAGTTCTTC. Translated: CATRFRGRNEQFF.

V usage is TRBV6-1 and J usage is TRBJ2-1, with 11 bases identical to TRBD2. There are 20 residues in the CDR3. Germline V CDR1 and CDR2: MNHNS, SASEGT. V lost 6 bases and J lost 0; bases outside the gene matches: 16. CDR3 nucleotides: TGTGCCAGCAGACCCTTAGCGGGGGGGCTTTTGGCAGGCTCCTACAATGAGCAGTTCTTC. It translates to CASRPLAGGLLAGSYNEQFF.

This clonotype appeared many times. This rearrangement joins TRBV6-1 to TRBJ2-5; TRBD1 matches 11 bases. The ends lost 6 bases at V and 5 bases at J; junction bases unmatched: 5. Germline V gene data show CDR1 as MNHNS and CDR2 as SASEGT. The CDR3 covers 14 residues. CDR3 DNA sequence: TGTGCCAGCAGACGGACAGGGGGCGGGGAGACCCAGTACTTC. Protein product: CASRRTGGGETQYF.

The rearrangement uses TRBV10-3 and TRBJ2-5; 10 nucleotides line up with TRBD1. V lost 6 bases and J lost 5; bases outside the gene matches: 3. The CDR3 length is 13 residues. Germline CDR1 and CDR2: ENHRY and SYGVKD. The CDR3 nucleotides are TGTGCCATCAGGGCGACAGGGGGCGAGACCCAGTACTTC. This codes for CAIRATGGETQYF.

This clonotype was counted at least ten times. The chain is built from TRBV3-1 and TRBJ1-1; no firm D call. The CDR3 is made up of 16 amino acids. Germline CDR1 LGHDT, CDR2 YNNKEL (reference sequence). V was shortened by 0 bases and J by 4 bases, with 15 bases between the two germline ends. The CDR3 coding sequence is TGTGCCAGCAGCCAAGAGCGAGGGCGCGGGAGCACTGAAGCTTTCTTT. Protein product: CASSQERGRGSTEAFF.

This chain links TRBV6-2 or TRBV6-3 with TRBJ2-7; no clear D gene. V lost 6 bases, J lost 5 bases, and 20 bases lay in between. From germline, CDR1 is MNHEY and CDR2 SVGEGT. CDR3 length: 15 residues. This CDR3 reads CASSKGSFPPDEQYF. The CDR3 nucleotides read TGTGCCAGCAGCAAAGGCTCCTTCCCCCCAGACGAGCAGTACTTC.

The sample holds a few counts of this clonotype. The chain is built from TRBV5-5 and TRBJ1-5, with D perhaps matching TRBD1 (5 bases). The germline gives CDR1 SGHKS, CDR2 YYEKEE (reference sequence). Deletions cut 0 bases from V and 9 bases from J, with 13 bases between. The CDR3 length is 14 residues. The CDR3 DNA sequence: TGTGCCAGCAGCTTGGGTCCGTCGGGGGGGCCCCAGCATTTT. Translating it yields CASSLGPSGGPQHF.

There are many counts of this clonotype. The chain uses TRBV12-5 and TRBJ2-2; D gene ambiguous. V gave up 3 bases and J gave up 3 bases, with 11 bases separating them. Per the germline V gene, CDR1 is LGHNT and CDR2 is FRNRAP. This CDR3 spans 15 amino acids. This chain's CDR3 is CASGLTNGHTGELFF. The CDR3, as DNA: TGTGCTAGTGGTTTAACTAACGGGCACACCGGGGAGCTGTTTTTT.

The table lists this clonotype with a few counts. The chain couples TRBV2 to TRBJ1-4, with a weak D call TRBD1 (5 bases). Per the germline V gene, CDR1 is SNHLY and CDR2 is FYNNEI. CDR3 size: 15 residues. Trimming cost V 6 bases and J 6 bases, with 17 bases left between them. CDR3 DNA sequence: TGTGCCAGCAGCTCTGGGCGGGGCAGAGATGAAAAACTGTTTTTT. Translating gives CASSSGRGRDEKLFF.

The chain carries TRBV18 and TRBJ1-3; D unresolved. The CDR3 has 16 amino acids. The ends were cut back, 4 bases at V and 0 bases at J, with 13 bases in the middle. The germline V gene has CDR1 KGHSH and CDR2 LQKENI. CDR3: CASSLSAATSGNTIYF. The CDR3 region has the DNA TGTGCCAGCTCACTCAGCGCGGCAACCTCTGGAAACACCATATATTTT.

The chain carries TRBV9 and TRBJ1-1, with D perhaps matching TRBD1 (6 bases). This CDR3 region has 14 residues. Deletions cut 2 bases from V and 1 base from J, with 9 bases between. Germline V gene data show CDR1 as SGDLS and CDR2 as YYNGEE. This CDR3 is CASSVGHTNTEAFF. The CDR3, as DNA: TGTGCCAGCAGCGTGGGACACACGAACACTGAAGCTTTCTTT. Variable domain in full (rest from reference TRBV9 and TRBJ1-1): DSGVTQTPKHLITATGQRVTLRCSPRSGDLSVYWYQQSLDQGLQFLIQYYNGEERAKGNILERFSAQQFPDLHSELNLSSLELGDSALYFCASSVGHTNTEAFFGQGTRLTVV.

This clonotype occurred a few times. The chain couples TRBV7-9 to TRBJ1-1; D call uncertain. The CDR3 runs 14 residues. CDR1 is SEHNR, CDR2 FQNEAQ, per germline (reference sequence). The V gene lost 4 bases and the J gene lost 1 base, with 10 bases spanning the gap. The CDR3 spells CASSSTWKNTEAFF. The CDR3 DNA sequence: TGTGCCAGCAGCTCGACATGGAAGAACACTGAAGCTTTCTTT.

A few counts support this clonotype. The rearrangement uses TRBV29-1 and TRBJ2-3, with D perhaps TRBD1 (6 bases). From germline, CDR1 is SQVTM and CDR2 ANQGSEA. CDR3 size: 14 residues. V was shortened by 4 bases and J by 1 base, with 12 bases between the two germline ends. CDR3 amino acids: CSVGSGHRTDTQYF. The CDR3 coding sequence is TGCAGCGTTGGGTCGGGACACCGCACAGATACGCAGTATTTT.

This sequence joins TRBV7-9 and TRBJ1-5, with D possibly TRBD1 on 6 matching bases. With 4 bases removed from V and 0 bases from J, the gap between germline ends came to 10 bases. The CDR3 extends over 15 amino acids. CDR1 is SEHNR and CDR2 is FQNEAQ in the germline V gene (reference sequence). CDR3 coding DNA: TGTGCCAGCAGCTCGGACAGCAATAGCAATCAGCCCCAGCATTTT. Its protein product is CASSSDSNSNQPQHF. Combining the CDR3 with reference TRBV7-9 and TRBJ1-5 gives the whole variable domain DTGVSQNPRHKITKRGQNVTFRCDPISEHNRLYWYRQTLGQGPEFLTYFQNEAQLEKSRLLSDRFSAERPKGSFSTLEIQRTEQGDSAMYLCASSSDSNSNQPQHFGDGTRLSIL.

This clonotype was observed a handful of times. The rearrangement links TRBV12-3 or TRBV12-4 to TRBJ2-5; 8 bases line up with TRBD2. With 6 bases clipped from V and 10 bases from J, the junction kept 10 bases outside the gene matches. There are 13 residues in the CDR3. Here the CDR3 DNA reads TGTGCCAGCAGCCGCGGACTAGCCGGGGTCCAGTACTTC. Amino acid sequence: CASSRGLAGVQYF.

The rearrangement joins TRBV5-4 to TRBJ1-2; 8 bases are a match to TRBD1. Trimming took 4 bases from V and 4 from J; bases not matched to a gene: 9. CDR1 is SGHNT and CDR2 is YYREEE in the germline V gene (reference sequence). The CDR3 contains 15 residues. CDR3 nucleotide sequence: TGTGCCAGCAGCCCTCTCGGACAGGGTGCCTATGGCTACACCTTC. It encodes CASSPLGQGAYGYTF.

V usage is TRBV11-2 and J usage is TRBJ1-1, with 7 bases matching TRBD1. The CDR3 runs 12 residues. Looked up from germline, CDR1 is SGHAT and CDR2 is FQNNGV. Losses at the gene ends were 4 bases for V and 11 bases for J; bases not matched to a gene: 7. Here the CDR3 reads CASSWVQGEAFF. For the CDR3, the DNA is TGTGCCAGCAGCTGGGTCCAGGGGGAGGCTTTCTTT.

V gene TRBV20-1 combines with J gene TRBJ1-5; 10 nucleotides match TRBD1. After removal of 5 bases from V and 1 base from J, the junction contained 5 bases not matched to a gene. This CDR3 is built from 15 residues. Germline loops: CDR1 DFQATT, CDR2 SNEGSKA (reference sequence). CDR3 coding DNA: TGCAGTGCTGACAGGGGGCGGTTAAGCAATCAGCCCCAGCATTTT. This sequence encodes CSADRGRLSNQPQHF.

This chain joins TRBV7-9 and TRBJ1-4, with D unresolved. Germline loops: CDR1 SEHNR, CDR2 FQNEAQ (reference sequence). The V and J ends lost 0 bases and 7 bases respectively, with 12 bases between them. The CDR3 consists of 15 residues. In DNA form, the CDR3 reads TGTGCCAGCAGCTTAGCGCCCACCACGCTTGAAAAACTGTTTTTT. Protein: CASSLAPTTLEKLFF.

This clonotype has at least ten counts. The chain carries TRBV12-3 or TRBV12-4 and TRBJ1-1; TRBD1 is a possible D gene (5 bases). This CDR3 region has 13 residues. V was cut by 2 bases and J by 7 bases, with 11 bases left in between. Written as DNA, the CDR3 is TGTGCCAGCAGTTTATCGGGGGGAGGTGAAGCTTTCTTT. Amino acids: CASSLSGGGEAFF.

This clonotype was observed a few times. The genes are TRBV10-1 and TRBJ1-3; weak D call: TRBD1 (5 bases). Germline-derived CDR1 and CDR2 are WNHNN and SYGVQD (reference sequence). V lost 3 bases, J lost 0 bases, and 18 bases lay in between. The CDR3 runs 18 residues. Here the CDR3 reads CASSDRGLSGTSGNTIYF. Written as DNA, the CDR3 is TGCGCCAGCAGTGATCGGGGTCTTTCGGGGACCTCTGGAAACACCATATATTTT.

The rearrangement links TRBV19 to TRBJ1-1; D remains ambiguous. CDR1 and CDR2 from the germline V gene are LNHDA and SQIVND (reference sequence). The CDR3 runs to 14 residues. V was cut by 6 bases and J by 5 bases, with 16 bases left in between. The CDR3: CASSAINRDTEAFF. For the CDR3, the DNA is TGTGCCAGTAGCGCCATCAATCGAGATACTGAAGCTTTCTTT.

This clonotype was seen at least ten times. This chain joins TRBV20-1 and TRBJ1-1; D ambiguous. The ends were cut back, 3 bases at V and 6 bases at J, with 5 bases in the middle. Germline V gene lookup returns CDR1 DFQATT and CDR2 SNEGSKA (reference sequence). The CDR3 runs 10 residues. As DNA, the CDR3 is TGCAGTGCTAGCTTTCCTGAAGCTTTCTTT. This encodes CSASFPEAFF.

Ten or more counts support this clonotype. This sequence joins TRBV7-9 and TRBJ2-7, with 8 bases that match TRBD2. In germline, CDR1 is SEHNR, CDR2 FQNEAQ (reference sequence). V was pared by 6 bases and J by 0 bases, with 7 bases of the junction left unmatched. This CDR3 region has 15 residues. CDR3 nucleotides: TGTGCCAGCAGGAGCGGGGGTGCCCCCTCCTACGAGCAGTACTTC. Protein sequence: CASRSGGAPSYEQYF.